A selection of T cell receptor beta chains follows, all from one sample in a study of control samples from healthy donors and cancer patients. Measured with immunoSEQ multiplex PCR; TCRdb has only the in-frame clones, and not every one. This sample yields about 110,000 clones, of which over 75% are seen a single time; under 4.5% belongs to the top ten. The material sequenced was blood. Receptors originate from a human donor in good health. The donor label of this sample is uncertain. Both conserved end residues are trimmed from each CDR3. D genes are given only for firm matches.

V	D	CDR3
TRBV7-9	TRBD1	ASSSSGQGIEAF
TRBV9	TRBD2	ASSVLAGSGANVLT
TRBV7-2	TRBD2	ASSLASGGHSSYEQY
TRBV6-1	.	ASSEADRYYEQY
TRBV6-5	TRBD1	ASIRTGGMGEQF
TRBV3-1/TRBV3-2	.	ASSQDPLYEQY
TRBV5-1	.	ASSLAHGRNTEAF
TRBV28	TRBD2	ASQGGLAGVQETQY
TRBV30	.	AWSRGAAQETQY
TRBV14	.	ASSPAELGTF
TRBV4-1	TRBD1	ASSHPGAGGSGYT
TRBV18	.	ASSSGPEAF
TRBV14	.	ASSPISLMGDTQY
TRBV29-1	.	SVTGVPEAF
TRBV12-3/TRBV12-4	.	ASSLARWGEAF
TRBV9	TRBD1	ASSAGTGSNQPQH
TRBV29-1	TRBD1	SVEGQGMSGYT
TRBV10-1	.	ATSGTPNTGELF
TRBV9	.	ASSVGGATEAF
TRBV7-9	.	ASSLSFPVDEAF
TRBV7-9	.	ASSSEETQY
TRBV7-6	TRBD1	ASSTITGGVSEGYT
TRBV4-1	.	ASSQDQRQNYGYT
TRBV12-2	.	ASRRTFGVTNYGYT
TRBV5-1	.	ASSLGRQAQETQY
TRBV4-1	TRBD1	ASSRAPDRGGYEQY
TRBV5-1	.	ASSPGGLNYGYT
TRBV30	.	AWSVLARNQPQH
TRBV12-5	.	ASGLVLGAVTEAF
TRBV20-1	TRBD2	SASTPSGGFTDTQY
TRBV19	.	ASRKEKGAGNTIY
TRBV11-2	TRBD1	ASSFSGTAYEQY
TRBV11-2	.	ASSLDGPLDTQY
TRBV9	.	ASSVNSEINEKLF
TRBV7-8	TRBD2	ASSLRSGGASRETQY
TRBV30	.	AWSGPQGYSNQPQH
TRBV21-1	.	ASSTDRGEGDSNQPQH
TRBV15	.	ATSRDKGYNQPQH
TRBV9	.	ASRQGSGANVLT
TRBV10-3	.	ATGGKTTNEQF
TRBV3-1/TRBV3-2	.	ASGTGYGYT
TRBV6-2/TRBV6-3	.	ASSYSTNNQPQH
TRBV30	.	AWSVKGDGEKLF
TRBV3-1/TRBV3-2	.	ASSQAVGAGELF
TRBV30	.	AWSSLVNTEAF
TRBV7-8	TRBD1	ASSFGTVNEKLF
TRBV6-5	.	ASSLRQTSYNEQF
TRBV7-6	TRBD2	ASSLASGPNNEQF
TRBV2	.	ASLKSQGRETQY
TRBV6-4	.	ASSDSDLAGYT
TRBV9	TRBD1	ASSGTGTGGVTDTQY
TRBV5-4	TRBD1	ASSPADRVATGELF
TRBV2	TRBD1	ASSDRVRDQPQH
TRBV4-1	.	ASSQVKGAGANVLT
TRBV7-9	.	ASSLGVSTATNEKLF